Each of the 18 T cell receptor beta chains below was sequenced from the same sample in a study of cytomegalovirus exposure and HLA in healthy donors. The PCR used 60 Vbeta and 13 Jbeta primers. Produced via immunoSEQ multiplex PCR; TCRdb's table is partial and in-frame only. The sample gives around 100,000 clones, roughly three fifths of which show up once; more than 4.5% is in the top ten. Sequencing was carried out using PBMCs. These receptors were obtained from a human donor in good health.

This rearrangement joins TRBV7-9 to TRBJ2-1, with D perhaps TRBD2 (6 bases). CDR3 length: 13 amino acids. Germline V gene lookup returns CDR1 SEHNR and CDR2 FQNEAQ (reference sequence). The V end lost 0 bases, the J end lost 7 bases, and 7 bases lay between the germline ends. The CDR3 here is CASSLAGTNEQFF. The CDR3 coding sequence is TGTGCCAGCAGCTTAGCCGGGACTAATGAGCAGTTCTTC. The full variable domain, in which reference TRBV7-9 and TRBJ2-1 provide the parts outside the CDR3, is DTGVSQNPRHKITKRGQNVTFRCDPISEHNRLYWYRQTLGQGPEFLTYFQNEAQLEKSRLLSDRFSAERPKGSFSTLEIQRTEQGDSAMYLCASSLAGTNEQFFGPGTRLTVL.

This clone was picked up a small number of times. CDR3 sequence: CASNPLAGTTDTQYF. The CDR3 DNA reads TGTGCCAGCAACCCACTAGCGGGGACGACAGATACGCAGTATTTT. V and J are TRBV2 and TRBJ2-3; 10 bases map to TRBD2. The CDR3 is made up of 15 amino acids. V was clipped by 7 bases and J by 3 bases; unmatched bases: 7. Germline CDR1 reads SNHLY; CDR2 reads FYNNEI. The variable domain in full, completed from reference TRBV2 and TRBJ2-3, reads EPEVTQTPSHQVTQMGQEVILRCVPISNHLYFYWYRQILGQKVEFLVSFYNNEISEKSEIFDDQFSVERPDGSNFTLKIRSTKLEDSAMYFCASNPLAGTTDTQYFGPGTRLTVL.

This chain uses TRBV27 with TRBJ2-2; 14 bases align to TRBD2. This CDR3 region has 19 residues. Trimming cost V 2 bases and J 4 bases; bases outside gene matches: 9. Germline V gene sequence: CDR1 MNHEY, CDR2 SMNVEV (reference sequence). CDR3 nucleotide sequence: TGTGCCAGCAGTTTAAAGGGACTAGCGGGAGCTTCCAGCACCGGGGAGCTGTTTTTT. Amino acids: CASSLKGLAGASSTGELFF.

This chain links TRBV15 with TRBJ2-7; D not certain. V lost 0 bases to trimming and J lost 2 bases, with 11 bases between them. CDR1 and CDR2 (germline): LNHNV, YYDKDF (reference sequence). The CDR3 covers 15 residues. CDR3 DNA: TGTGCCACCAGCAGAGATAAAGCGAAAACCTACGAGCAGTACTTC. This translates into CATSRDKAKTYEQYF.

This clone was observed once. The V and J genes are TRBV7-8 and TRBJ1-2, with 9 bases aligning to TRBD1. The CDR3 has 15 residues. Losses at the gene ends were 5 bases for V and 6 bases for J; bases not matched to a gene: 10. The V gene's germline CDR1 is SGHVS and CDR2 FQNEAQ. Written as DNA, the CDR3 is TGTGCCAGCAGCCTTAGAGGGGACAGGGTGGATGGCTACACCTTC. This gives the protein CASSLRGDRVDGYTF.

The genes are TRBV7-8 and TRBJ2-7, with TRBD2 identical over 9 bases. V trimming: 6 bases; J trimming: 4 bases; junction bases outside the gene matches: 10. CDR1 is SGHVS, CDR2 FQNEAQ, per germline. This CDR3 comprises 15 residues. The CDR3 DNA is TGTGCCAGCAGTCCAGTAGCGGGAGTCGGGTACGAGCAGTACTTC. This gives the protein CASSPVAGVGYEQYF.

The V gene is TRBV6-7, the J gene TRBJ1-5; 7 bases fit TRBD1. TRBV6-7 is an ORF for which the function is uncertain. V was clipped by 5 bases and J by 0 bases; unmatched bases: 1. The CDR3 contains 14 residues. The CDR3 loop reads CASSDRDSNQPQHF. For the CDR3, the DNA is TGTGCCAGCAGTGACAGGGATAGCAATCAGCCCCAGCATTTT.

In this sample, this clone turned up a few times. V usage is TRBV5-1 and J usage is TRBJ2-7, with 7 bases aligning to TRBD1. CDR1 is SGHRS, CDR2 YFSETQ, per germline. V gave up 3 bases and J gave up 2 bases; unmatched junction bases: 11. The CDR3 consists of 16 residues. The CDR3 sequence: CASSSGTVGQTYEQYF. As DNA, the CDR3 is TGCGCCAGCAGCTCGGGGACAGTTGGCCAAACCTACGAGCAGTACTTC.

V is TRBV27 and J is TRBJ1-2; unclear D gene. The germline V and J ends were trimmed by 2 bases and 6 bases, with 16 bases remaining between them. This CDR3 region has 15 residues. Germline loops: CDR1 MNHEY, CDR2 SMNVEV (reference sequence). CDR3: CASSLVGTAADGYTF. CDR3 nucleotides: TGTGCCAGCAGTTTAGTGGGCACCGCAGCGGATGGCTACACCTTC.

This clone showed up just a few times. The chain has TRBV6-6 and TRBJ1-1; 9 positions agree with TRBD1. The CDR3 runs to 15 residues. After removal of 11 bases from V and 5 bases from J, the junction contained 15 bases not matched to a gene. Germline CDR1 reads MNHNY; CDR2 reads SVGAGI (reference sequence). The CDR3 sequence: CAGNSGTGRGTEAFF. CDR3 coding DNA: TGTGCCGGTAACTCCGGGACAGGGAGAGGAACTGAAGCTTTCTTT.

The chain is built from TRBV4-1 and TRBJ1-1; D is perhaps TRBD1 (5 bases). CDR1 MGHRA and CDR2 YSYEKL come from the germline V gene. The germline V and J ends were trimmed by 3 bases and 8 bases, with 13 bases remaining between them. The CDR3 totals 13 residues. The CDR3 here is CASSHLTGQEAFF. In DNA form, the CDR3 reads TGCGCCAGCAGCCACCTAACCGGACAAGAAGCTTTCTTT.

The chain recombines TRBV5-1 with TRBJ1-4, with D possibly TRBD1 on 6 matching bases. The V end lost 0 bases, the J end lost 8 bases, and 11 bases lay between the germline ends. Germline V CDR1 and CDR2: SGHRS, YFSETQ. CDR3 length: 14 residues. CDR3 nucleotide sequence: TGCGCCAGCAGCTTGGAGCAGGGACACGAAAAACTGTTTTTT. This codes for CASSLEQGHEKLFF. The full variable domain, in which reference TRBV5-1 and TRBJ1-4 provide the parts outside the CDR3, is KAGVTQTPRYLIKTRGQQVTLSCSPISGHRSVSWYQQTPGQGLQFLFEYFSETQRNKGNFPGRFSGRQFSNSRSEMNVSTLELGDSALYLCASSLEQGHEKLFFGSGTQLSVL.

The CDR3 DNA sequence: TGTGCCAGCTCACGACAGGTGGATCAGCCCCAGCATTTT. Translation gives CASSRQVDQPQHF. The J gene is TRBJ1-5, the V gene TRBV18; D may be TRBD1 (6 bases). With 4 bases removed from V and 5 bases from J, the gap between germline ends came to 9 bases. Germline lookup yields CDR1 KGHSH and CDR2 LQKENI. The CDR3 extends over 13 amino acids.

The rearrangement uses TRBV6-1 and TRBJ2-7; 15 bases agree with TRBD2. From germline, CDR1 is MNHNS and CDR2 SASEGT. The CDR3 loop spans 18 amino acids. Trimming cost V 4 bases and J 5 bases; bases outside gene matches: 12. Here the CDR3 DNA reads TGTGCCAGCAGTGGGCCTGGACTAGCGGGAGGGTCCCGACACGAGCAGTACTTC. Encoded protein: CASSGPGLAGGSRHEQYF.

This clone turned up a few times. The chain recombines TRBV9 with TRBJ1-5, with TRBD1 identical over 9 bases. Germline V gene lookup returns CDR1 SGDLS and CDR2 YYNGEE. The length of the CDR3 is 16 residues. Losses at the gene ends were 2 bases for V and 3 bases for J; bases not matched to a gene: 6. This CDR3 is CASSVETGGPNQPQHF. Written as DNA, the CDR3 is TGTGCCAGCAGCGTGGAAACAGGGGGCCCCAATCAGCCCCAGCATTTT.

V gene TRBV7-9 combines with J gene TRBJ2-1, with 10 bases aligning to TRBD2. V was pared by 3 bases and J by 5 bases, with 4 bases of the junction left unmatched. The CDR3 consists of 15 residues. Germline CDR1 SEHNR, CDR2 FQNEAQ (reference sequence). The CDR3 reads CASSFLTSGNNEQFF. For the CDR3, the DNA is TGTGCCAGCAGCTTTCTAACTAGCGGGAACAATGAGCAGTTCTTC.

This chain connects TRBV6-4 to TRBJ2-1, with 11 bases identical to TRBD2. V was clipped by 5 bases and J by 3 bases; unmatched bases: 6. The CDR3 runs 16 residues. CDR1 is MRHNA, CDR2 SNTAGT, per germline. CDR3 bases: TGTGCCAGCAGTAAACTAGCGGGAGAACTCTACAATGAGCAGTTCTTC. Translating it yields CASSKLAGELYNEQFF.

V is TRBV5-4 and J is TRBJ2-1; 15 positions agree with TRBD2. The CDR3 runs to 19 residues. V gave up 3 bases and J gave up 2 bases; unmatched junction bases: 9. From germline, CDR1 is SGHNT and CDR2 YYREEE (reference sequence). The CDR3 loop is CASSSAGLAGGSTYNEQFF. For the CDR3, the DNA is TGTGCCAGCAGCTCGGCGGGACTAGCGGGAGGATCCACCTACAATGAGCAGTTCTTC.